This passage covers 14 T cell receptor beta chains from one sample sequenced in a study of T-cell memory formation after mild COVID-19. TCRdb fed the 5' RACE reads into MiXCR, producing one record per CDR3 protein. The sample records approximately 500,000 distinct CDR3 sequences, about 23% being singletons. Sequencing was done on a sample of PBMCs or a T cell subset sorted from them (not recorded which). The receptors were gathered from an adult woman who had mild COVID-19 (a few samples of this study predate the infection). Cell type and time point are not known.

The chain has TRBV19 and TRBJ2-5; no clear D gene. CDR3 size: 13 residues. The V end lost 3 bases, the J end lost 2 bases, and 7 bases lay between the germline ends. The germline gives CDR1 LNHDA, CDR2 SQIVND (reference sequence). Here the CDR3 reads CASSIVLQETQYF. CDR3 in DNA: TGTGCCAGTAGTATCGTCTTACAAGAGACCCAGTACTTC.

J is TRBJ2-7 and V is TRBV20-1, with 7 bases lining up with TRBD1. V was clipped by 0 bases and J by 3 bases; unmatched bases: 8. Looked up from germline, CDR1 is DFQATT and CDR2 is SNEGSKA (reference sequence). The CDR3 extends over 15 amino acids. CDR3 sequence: CSARDQVTGFYEQYF. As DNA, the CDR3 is TGCAGTGCTAGAGATCAAGTGACAGGGTTCTACGAGCAGTACTTC.

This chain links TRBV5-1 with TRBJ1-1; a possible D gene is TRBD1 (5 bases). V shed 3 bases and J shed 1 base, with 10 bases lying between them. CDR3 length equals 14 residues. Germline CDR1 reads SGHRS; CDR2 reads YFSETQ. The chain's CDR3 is CASSSTVRNTEAFF. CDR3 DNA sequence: TGCGCCAGCAGCTCGACAGTCCGGAACACTGAAGCTTTCTTT. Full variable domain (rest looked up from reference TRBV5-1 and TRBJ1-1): KAGVTQTPRYLIKTRGQQVTLSCSPISGHRSVSWYQQTPGQGLQFLFEYFSETQRNKGNFPGRFSGRQFSNSRSEMNVSTLELGDSALYLCASSSTVRNTEAFFGQGTRLTVV.

CDR3 sequence reads: CATSKTWDSYEQYF. In nucleotides, the CDR3 is TGTGCCACCAGTAAGACCTGGGACAGCTACGAGCAGTACTTC. The chain carries TRBV15 and TRBJ2-7; 7 positions agree with TRBD1. Germline V gives CDR1 LNHNV, CDR2 YYDKDF (reference sequence). V dropped 6 bases and J dropped 3; count of bases not matched to a gene: 8. The CDR3 covers 14 residues.

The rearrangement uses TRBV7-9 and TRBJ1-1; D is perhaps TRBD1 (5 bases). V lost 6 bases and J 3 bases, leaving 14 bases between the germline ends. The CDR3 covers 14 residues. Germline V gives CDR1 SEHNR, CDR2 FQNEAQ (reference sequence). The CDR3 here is CASRAQGGYTEAFF. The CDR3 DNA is TGTGCCAGCAGGGCTCAGGGAGGGTACACTGAAGCTTTCTTT.

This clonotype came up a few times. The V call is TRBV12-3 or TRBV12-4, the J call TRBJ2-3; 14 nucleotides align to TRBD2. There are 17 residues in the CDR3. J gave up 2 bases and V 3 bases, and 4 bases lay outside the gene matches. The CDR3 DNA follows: TGTGCCAGCAGTTTCCGGACTAGCGGGGGGTACACAGATACGCAGTATTTT. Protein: CASSFRTSGGYTDTQYF.

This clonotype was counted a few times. Here the CDR3 reads CASSYLRVSYGYTF. The CDR3 DNA is TGTGCCAGCAGCTACCTCCGGGTTTCGTATGGCTACACCTTC. The chain links TRBV3-1 to TRBJ1-2; no reliable D call. Trimming stripped 5 bases from V and 5 bases from J, with 15 bases between. This CDR3 spans 14 amino acids. Germline assignment: CDR1 LGHDT and CDR2 YNNKEL (reference sequence).

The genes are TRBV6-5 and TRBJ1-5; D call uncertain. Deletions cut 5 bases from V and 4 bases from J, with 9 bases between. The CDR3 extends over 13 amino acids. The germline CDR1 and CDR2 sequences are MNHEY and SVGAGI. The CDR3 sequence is CASSPSLNQPQHF. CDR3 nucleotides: TGTGCCAGCAGTCCCTCCCTAAATCAGCCCCAGCATTTT.

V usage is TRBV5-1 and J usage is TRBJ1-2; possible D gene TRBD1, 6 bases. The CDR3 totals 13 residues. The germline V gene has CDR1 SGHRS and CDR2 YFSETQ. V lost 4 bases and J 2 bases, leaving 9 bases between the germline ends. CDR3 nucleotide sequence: TGCGCCAGCAGCATTACAGGGAACTATGGCTACACCTTC. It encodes CASSITGNYGYTF.

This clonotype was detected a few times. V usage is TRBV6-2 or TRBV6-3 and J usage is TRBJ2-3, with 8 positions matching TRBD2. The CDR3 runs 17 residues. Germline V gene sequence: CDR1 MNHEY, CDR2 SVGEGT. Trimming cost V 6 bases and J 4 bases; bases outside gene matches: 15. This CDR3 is CASSHRPGTSFADTQYF. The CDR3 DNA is TGTGCCAGCAGCCACCGCCCCGGGACTAGTTTTGCAGATACGCAGTATTTT.

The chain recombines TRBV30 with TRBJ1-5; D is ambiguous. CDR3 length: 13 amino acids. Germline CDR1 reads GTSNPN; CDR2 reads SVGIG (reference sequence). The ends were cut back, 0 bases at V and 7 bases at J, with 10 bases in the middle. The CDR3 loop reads CAWSVDERQPQHF. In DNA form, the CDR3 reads TGTGCCTGGAGTGTAGATGAACGCCAGCCCCAGCATTTT.

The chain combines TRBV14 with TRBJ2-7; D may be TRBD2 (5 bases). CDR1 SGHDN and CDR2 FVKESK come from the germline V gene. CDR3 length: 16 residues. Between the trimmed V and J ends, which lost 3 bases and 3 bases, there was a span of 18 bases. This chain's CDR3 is CASSQRREGNHYEQYF. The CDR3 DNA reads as TGTGCCAGCAGCCAGAGGAGAGAGGGTAATCACTACGAGCAGTACTTC.

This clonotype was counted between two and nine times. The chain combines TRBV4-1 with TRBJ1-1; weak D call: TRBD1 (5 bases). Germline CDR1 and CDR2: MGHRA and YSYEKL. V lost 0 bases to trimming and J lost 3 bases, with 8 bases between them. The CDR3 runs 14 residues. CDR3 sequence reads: CASSQESGYTEAFF. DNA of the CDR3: TGCGCCAGCAGCCAAGAATCAGGGTACACTGAAGCTTTCTTT.

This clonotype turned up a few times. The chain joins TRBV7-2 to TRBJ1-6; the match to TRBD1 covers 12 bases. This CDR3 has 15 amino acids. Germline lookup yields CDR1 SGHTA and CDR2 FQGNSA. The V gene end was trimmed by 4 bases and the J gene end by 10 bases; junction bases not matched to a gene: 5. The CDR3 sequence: CASSSGTGGRSPLHF. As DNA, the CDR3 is TGTGCCAGCAGCTCGGGGACAGGGGGCAGATCACCCCTCCACTTT.